This T cell receptor beta chain was sequenced in a study of blood T cell repertoires in COVID-19. Original processing methods: Amplification of reference gene primers was used by the study to estimate nucleated cell counts. TCRdb's table, derived via immunoSEQ multiplex PCR, lists solely in-frame clones and lacks some. D and trimming come from the DNA, and the V and J calls and clone size come from that table. The sample contains about 140,000 clones, 80% of which appear only once. The junction had 10 bases not matched to a gene; V was cut back by 3 bases and J by 8 bases. In germline, CDR1 is SQVTM, CDR2 ANQGSEA. The CDR3 extends over 14 amino acids.

The genes are TRBV29-1 and TRBJ1-2, with 9 bases fitting TRBD1. The clonotype was recovered from a man aged 65 to 79 who had recovered from COVID-19. Sequenced sample: peripheral blood. The CDR3 region is CSVDDTGGEEGYTF. CDR3 sequence (DNA): TGCAGCGTTGATGATACAGGGGGCGAAGAAGGCTACACCTTC.